The 5 T cell receptor beta chains below all came from one sample that was sequenced in a study of T cells in Graves' hyperthyroidism and ophthalmopathy. RNA transcripts were the template for amplifying TCR beta CDR3 regions. A first-round RT-PCR of the TCR CDR3 used the HTBI primer set. TCRdb recomputed calls from the multiplex PCR reads with MiXCR, one row per CDR3 protein. The sample records roughly 660,000 distinct CDR3 sequences, around 16% being singletons. Sample: blood. All receptors derive from a man over 45 with Graves' hyperthyroidism.

This clonotype was counted only a few times. The chain has TRBV19 and TRBJ1-2; no clear D. V was trimmed by 7 bases and J by 0 bases, leaving 15 bases between them. This CDR3 is 15 amino acids long. From germline, CDR1 is LNHDA and CDR2 SQIVND (reference sequence). The CDR3 coding sequence is TGTGCCAGTACCCCGGACGGGAACTCTAACTATGGCTACACCTTC. It translates to CASTPDGNSNYGYTF.

This clonotype was detected only a few times. This chain links TRBV18 with TRBJ2-7; the match to TRBD2 covers 9 bases. V shed 2 bases, J shed 4 bases, and the junction held 9 bases outside the gene matches. The CDR3 is made up of 16 amino acids. CDR1 is KGHSH and CDR2 is LQKENI in the germline V gene. CDR3 DNA: TGTGCCAGCTCACCAGGTTGGGCTAGCGGGAATTACGAGCAGTACTTC. This sequence encodes CASSPGWASGNYEQYF. Full variable domain (remainder filled in from reference TRBV18 and TRBJ2-7): NAGVMQNPRHLVRRRGQEARLRCSPMKGHSHVYWYRQLPEEGLKFMVYLQKENIIDESGMPKERFSAEFPKEGPSILRIQQVVRGDSAAYFCASSPGWASGNYEQYFGPGTRLTVT.

As concerns this clonotype: Germline is not matched at one junction end, which may reflect a read error. This chain connects TRBV27 to TRBJ2-7; unclear D gene. This CDR3 is built from 13 residues. The germline V gene has CDR1 MNHEY and CDR2 SMNVEV (reference sequence). As DNA, the CDR3 is TGTGCCAGCAGTTTATCCTCCCGCTGCGAGCAGCACTTC. Its protein product is CASSLSSRCEQHF.

This clonotype was detected ten times or more. This rearrangement joins TRBV7-9 to TRBJ1-2; D perhaps matches TRBD1 (6 bases). This CDR3 has 15 amino acids. Germline V gene lookup returns CDR1 SEHNR and CDR2 FQNEAQ (reference sequence). V was clipped by 8 bases and J by 4 bases, with 20 bases between them. The CDR3 loop reads CASGTRTVEGYGYTF. The CDR3, as DNA: TGTGCCAGCGGTACACGGACAGTCGAAGGCTATGGCTACACCTTC.

This sequence joins TRBV12-3 or TRBV12-4 and TRBJ1-5; the match to TRBD1 covers 9 bases. The CDR3 totals 14 residues. V dropped 5 bases and J dropped 8; count of bases not matched to a gene: 7. In nucleotides, the CDR3 is TGTGCCAGCAGTCAGGGGACAGGGTCGGAGCCCCAGCATTTT. Translation: CASSQGTGSEPQHF.